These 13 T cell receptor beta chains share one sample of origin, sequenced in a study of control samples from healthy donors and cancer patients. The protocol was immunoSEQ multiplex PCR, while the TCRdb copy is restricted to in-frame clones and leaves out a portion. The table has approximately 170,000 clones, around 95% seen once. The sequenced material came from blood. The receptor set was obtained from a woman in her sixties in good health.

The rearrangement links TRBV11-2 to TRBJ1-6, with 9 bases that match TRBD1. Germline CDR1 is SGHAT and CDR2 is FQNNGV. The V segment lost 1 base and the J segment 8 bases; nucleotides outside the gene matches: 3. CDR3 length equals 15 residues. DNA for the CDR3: TGTGCCAGCAGCTTAGGGGACAGGGCACATTCACCCCTCCACTTT. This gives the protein CASSLGDRAHSPLHF.

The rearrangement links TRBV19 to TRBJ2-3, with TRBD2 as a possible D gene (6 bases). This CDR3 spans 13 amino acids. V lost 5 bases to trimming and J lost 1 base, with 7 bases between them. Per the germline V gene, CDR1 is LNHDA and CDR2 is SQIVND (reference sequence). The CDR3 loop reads CASSGTGTDTQYF. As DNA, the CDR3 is TGTGCCAGTAGTGGGACTGGCACAGATACGCAGTATTTT.

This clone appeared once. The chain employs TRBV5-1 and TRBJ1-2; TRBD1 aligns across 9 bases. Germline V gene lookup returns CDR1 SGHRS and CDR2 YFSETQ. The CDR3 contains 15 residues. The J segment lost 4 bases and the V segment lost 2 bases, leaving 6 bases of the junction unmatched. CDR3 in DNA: TGCGCCAGCAGCTTAACAGGGGGCTTGAGCTATGGCTACACCTTC. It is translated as CASSLTGGLSYGYTF.

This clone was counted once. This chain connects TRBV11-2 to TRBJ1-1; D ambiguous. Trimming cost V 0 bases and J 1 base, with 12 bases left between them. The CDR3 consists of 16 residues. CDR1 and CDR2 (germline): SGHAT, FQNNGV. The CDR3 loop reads CASSLDSEGWNTEAFF. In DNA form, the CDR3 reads TGTGCCAGCAGCTTAGATTCAGAGGGATGGAACACTGAAGCTTTCTTT.

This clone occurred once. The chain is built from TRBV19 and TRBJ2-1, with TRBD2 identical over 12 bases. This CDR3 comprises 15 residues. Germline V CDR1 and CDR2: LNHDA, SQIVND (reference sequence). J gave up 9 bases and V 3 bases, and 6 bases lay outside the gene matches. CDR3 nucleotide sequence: TGTGCCAGTAGTATCTCGGCTAGCGGGGGGGGTGAGCAGTTCTTC. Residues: CASSISASGGGEQFF.

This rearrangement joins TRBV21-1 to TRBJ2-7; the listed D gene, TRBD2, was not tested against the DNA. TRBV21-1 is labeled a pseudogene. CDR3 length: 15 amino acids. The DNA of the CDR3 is TGTGCCAGCAGCAAAGTTAAGGGCGGGGGGTACGAGCAGTACTTC. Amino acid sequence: CASSKVKGGGYEQYF.

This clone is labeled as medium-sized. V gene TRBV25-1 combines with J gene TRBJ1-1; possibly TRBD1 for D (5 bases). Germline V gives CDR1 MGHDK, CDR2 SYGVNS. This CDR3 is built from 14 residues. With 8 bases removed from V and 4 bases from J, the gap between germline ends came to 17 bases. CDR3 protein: CASSGLRTGTEAFF. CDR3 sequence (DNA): TGTGCCAGCTCGGGACTCCGAACGGGCACTGAAGCTTTCTTT.

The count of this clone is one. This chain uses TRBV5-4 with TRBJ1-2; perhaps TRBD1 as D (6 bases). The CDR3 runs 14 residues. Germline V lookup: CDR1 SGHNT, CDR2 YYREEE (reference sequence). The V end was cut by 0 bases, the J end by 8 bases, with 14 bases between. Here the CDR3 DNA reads TGTGCCAGCAGCTTGGGGGGGGCCGGAAGCGGCTACACCTTC. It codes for CASSLGGAGSGYTF.

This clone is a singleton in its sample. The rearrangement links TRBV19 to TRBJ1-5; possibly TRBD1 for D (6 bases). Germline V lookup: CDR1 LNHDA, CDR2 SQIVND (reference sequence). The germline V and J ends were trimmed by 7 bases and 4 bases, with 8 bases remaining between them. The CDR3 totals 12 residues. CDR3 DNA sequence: TGTGCCAGTAATAGGGGGAATCAGCCCCAGCATTTT. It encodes CASNRGNQPQHF.

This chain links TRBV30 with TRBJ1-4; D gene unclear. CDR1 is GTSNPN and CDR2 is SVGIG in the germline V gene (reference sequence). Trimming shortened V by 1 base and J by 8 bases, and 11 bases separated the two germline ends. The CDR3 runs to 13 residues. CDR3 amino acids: CAWSGQRGEKLFF. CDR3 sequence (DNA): TGTGCCTGGAGTGGTCAACGAGGGGAAAAACTGTTTTTT.

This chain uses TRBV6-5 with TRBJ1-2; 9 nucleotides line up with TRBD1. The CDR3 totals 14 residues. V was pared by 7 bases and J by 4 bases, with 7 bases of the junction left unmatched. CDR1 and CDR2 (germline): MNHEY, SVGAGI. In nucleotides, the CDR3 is TGTGCCAGCATATGGACAGGGGTTTCCTATGGCTACACCTTC. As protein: CASIWTGVSYGYTF.

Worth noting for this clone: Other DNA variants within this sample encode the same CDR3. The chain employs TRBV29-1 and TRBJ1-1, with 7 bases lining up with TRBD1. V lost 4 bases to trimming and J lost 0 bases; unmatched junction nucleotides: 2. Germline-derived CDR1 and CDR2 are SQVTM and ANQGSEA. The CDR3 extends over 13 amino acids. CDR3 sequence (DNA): TGCAGCGTTGGGACAGGCCTGAACACTGAAGCTTTCTTT. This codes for CSVGTGLNTEAFF. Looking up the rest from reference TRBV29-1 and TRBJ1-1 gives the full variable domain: SAVISQKPSRDICQRGTSLTIQCQVDSQVTMMFWYRQQPGQSLTLIATANQGSEATYESGFVIDKFPISRPNLTFSTLTVSNMSPEDSSIYLCSVGTGLNTEAFFGQGTRLTVV.

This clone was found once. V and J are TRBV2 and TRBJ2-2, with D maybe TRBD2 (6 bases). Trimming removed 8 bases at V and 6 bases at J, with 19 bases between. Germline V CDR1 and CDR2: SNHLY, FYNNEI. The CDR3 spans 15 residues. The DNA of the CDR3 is TGTGCCAGCCGCGCACGCGGGGCCTCGTCCGGGGAGCTGTTTTTT. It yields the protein CASRARGASSGELFF. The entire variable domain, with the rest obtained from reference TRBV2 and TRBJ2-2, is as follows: EPEVTQTPSHQVTQMGQEVILRCVPISNHLYFYWYRQILGQKVEFLVSFYNNEISEKSEIFDDQFSVERPDGSNFTLKIRSTKLEDSAMYFCASRARGASSGELFFGEGSRLTVL.